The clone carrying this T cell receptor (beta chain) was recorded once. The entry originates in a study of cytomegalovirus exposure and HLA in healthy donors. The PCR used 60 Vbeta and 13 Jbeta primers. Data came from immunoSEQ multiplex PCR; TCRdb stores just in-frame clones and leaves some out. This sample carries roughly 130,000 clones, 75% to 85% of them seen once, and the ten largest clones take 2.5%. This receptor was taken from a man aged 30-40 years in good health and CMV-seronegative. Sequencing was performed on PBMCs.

The CDR3 reads CASSPEGAPSYEQYF. CDR3 DNA: TGCGCCAGCAGCCCAGAGGGGGCCCCTTCCTACGAGCAGTACTTC. This rearrangement joins TRBV4-1 to TRBJ2-7; 7 bases fit TRBD1. The CDR3 consists of 15 residues. Unmatched junction bases numbered 7, after V lost 4 bases and J lost 1 base. Per the germline V gene, CDR1 is MGHRA and CDR2 is YSYEKL.